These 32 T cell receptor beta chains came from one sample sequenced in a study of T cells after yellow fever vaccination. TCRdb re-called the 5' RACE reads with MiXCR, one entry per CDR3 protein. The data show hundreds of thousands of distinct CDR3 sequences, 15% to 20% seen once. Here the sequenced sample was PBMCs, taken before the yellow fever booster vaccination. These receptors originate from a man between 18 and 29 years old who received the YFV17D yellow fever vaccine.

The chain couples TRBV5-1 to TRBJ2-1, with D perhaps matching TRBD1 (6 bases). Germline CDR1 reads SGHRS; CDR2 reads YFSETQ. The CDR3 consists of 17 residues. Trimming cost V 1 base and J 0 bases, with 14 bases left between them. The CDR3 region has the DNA TGCGCCAGCAGCTTGTACAGCATAGGGGGCTCCTACAATGAGCAGTTCTTC. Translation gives CASSLYSIGGSYNEQFF.

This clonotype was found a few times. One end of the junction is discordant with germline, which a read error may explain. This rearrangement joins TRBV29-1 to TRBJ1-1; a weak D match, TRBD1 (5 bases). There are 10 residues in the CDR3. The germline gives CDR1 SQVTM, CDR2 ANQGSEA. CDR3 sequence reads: CSVEGVSAFF. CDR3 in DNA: TGCAGCGTGGAAGGGGTCTCGGCTTTCTTT.

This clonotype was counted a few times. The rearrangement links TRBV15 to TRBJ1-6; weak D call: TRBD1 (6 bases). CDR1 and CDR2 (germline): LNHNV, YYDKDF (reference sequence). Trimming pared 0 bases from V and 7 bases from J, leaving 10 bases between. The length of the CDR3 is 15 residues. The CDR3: CATSRDGQWNSPLHF. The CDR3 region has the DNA TGTGCCACCAGCAGAGACGGACAGTGGAATTCACCCCTCCACTTT.

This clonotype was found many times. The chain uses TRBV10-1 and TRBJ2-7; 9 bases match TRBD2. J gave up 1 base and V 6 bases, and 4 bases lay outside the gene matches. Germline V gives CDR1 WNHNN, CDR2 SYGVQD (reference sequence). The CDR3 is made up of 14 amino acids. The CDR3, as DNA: TGCGCCAGCAGGCGTCTAGCGGGGTCCTACGAGCAGTACTTC. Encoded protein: CASRRLAGSYEQYF.

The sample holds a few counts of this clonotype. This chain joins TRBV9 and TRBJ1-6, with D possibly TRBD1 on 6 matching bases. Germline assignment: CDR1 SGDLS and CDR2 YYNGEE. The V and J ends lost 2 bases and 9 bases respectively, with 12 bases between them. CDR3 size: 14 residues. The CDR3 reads CASSVTGWSSPLHF. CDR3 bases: TGTGCCAGCAGCGTGACAGGCTGGAGTTCACCCCTCCACTTT.

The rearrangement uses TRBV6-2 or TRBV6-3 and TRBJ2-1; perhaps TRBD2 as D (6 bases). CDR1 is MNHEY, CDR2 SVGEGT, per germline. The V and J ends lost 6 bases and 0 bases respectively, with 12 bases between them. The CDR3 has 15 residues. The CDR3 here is CASRRDVSSYNEQFF. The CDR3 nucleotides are TGTGCCAGCAGGCGGGACGTGAGCTCCTACAATGAGCAGTTCTTC.

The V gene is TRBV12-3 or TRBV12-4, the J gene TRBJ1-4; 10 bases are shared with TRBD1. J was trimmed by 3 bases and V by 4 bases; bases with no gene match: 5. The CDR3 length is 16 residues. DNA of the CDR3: TGTGCCAGCAGTTCACTTGGGACAGGGGCTAATGAAAAACTGTTTTTT. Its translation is CASSSLGTGANEKLFF.

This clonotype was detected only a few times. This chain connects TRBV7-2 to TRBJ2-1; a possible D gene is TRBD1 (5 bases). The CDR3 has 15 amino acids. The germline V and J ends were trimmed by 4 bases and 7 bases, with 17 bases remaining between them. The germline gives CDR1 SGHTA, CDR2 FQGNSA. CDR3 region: CASSSLGQGRNEQFF. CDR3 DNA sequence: TGTGCCAGCAGCTCCCTTGGGCAGGGTAGAAATGAGCAGTTCTTC.

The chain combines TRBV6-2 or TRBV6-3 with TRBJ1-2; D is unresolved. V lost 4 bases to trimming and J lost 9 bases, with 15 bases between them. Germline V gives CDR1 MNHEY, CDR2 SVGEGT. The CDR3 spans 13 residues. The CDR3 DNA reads TGTGCCAGCAGTTCCTTTACCCCATTGCGCTACACCTTC. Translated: CASSSFTPLRYTF.

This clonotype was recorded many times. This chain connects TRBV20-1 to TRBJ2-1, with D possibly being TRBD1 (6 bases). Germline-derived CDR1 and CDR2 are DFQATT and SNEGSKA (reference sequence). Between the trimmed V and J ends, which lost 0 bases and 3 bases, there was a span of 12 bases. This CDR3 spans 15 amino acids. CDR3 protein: CSAREAYRDYNEQFF. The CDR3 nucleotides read TGCAGTGCTAGAGAAGCGTACAGGGACTACAATGAGCAGTTCTTC.

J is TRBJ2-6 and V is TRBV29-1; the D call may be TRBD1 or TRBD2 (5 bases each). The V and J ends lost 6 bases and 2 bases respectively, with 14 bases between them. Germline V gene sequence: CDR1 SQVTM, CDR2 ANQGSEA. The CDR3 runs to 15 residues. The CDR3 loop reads CSVGRRLAGANVLTF. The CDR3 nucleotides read TGCAGCGTGGGACGAAGGCTTGCTGGGGCCAACGTCCTGACTTTC.

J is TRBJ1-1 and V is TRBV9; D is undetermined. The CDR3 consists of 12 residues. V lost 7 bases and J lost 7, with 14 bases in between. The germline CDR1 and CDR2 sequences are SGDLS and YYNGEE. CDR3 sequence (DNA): TGTGCCAGCGGGCAGGCTGATTATGAAGCTTTCTTT. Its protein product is CASGQADYEAFF. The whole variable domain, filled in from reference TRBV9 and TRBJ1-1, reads DSGVTQTPKHLITATGQRVTLRCSPRSGDLSVYWYQQSLDQGLQFLIQYYNGEERAKGNILERFSAQQFPDLHSELNLSSLELGDSALYFCASGQADYEAFFGQGTRLTVV.

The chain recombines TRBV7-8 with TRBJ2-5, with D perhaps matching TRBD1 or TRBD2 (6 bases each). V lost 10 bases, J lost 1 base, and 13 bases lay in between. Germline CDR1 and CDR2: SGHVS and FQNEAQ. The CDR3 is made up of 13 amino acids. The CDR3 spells CATLRGPQETQYF. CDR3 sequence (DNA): TGTGCCACCCTCCGGGGGCCCCAAGAGACCCAGTACTTC.

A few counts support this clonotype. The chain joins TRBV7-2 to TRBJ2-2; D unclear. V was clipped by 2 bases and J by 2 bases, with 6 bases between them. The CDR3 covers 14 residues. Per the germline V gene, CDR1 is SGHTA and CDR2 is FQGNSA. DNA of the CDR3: TGTGCCAGCAGCTTACAGGCTAACACCGGGGAGCTGTTTTTT. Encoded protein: CASSLQANTGELFF.

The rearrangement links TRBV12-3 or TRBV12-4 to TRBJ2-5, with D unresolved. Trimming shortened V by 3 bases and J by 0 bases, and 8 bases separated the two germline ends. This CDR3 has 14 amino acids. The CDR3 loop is CASSFSEYQETQYF. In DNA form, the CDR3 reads TGTGCCAGCAGTTTCAGCGAGTACCAAGAGACCCAGTACTTC.

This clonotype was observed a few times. In DNA form, the CDR3 reads TGCAGCGTATCACTAGCGGACCAAGAGACCCAGTACTTC. Translated, it gives CSVSLADQETQYF. The rearrangement joins TRBV29-1 to TRBJ2-5; 8 positions agree with TRBD2. CDR1 is SQVTM, CDR2 ANQGSEA, per germline. V was pared by 6 bases and J by 0 bases, with 3 bases of the junction left unmatched. The CDR3 runs to 13 residues.

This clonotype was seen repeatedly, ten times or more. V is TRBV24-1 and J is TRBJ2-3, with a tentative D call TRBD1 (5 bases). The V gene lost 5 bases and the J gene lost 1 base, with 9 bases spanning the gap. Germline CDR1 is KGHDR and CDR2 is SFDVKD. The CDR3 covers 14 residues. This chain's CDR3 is CATSARAGTDTQYF. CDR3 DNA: TGTGCCACCAGTGCCAGGGCGGGCACAGATACGCAGTATTTT.

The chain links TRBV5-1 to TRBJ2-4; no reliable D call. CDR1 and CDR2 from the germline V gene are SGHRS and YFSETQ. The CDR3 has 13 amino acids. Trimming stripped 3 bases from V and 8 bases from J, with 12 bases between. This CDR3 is CASSYPGDDIQYF. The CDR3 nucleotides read TGCGCCAGCAGCTATCCTGGTGATGACATTCAGTACTTC.

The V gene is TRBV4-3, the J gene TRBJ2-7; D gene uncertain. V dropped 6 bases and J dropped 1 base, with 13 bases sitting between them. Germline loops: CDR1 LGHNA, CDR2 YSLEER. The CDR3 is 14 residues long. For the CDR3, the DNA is TGCGCCAGCAGACCCCTGGTGGGGTCCTACGAGCAGTACTTC. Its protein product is CASRPLVGSYEQYF.

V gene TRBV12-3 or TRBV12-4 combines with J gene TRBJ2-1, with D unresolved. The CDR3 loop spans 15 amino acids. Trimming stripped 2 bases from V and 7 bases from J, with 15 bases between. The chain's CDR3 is CASSLMAGLENEQFF. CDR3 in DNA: TGTGCCAGCAGTTTAATGGCAGGTCTAGAGAATGAGCAGTTCTTC.

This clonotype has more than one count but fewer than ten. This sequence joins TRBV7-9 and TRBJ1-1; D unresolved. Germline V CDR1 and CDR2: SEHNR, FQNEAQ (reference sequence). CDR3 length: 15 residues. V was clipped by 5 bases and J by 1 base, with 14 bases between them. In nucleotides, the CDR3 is TGTGCCAGCAGCCGCCGGGGAGGAGAGAACACTGAAGCTTTCTTT. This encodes CASSRRGGENTEAFF.

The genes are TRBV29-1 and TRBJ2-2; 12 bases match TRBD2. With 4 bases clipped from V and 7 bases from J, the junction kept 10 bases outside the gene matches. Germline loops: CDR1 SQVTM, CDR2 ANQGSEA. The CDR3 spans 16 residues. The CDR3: CSVVASGGARNGELFF. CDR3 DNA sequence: TGCAGCGTTGTTGCTAGCGGGGGGGCAAGGAACGGGGAGCTGTTTTTT.

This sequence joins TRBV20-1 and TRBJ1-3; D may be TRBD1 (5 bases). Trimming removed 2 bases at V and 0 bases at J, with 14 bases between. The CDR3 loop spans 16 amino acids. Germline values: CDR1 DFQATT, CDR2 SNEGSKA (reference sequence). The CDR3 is CSARMTAIHSGNTIYF. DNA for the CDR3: TGCAGTGCTAGAATGACAGCCATACACTCTGGAAACACCATATATTTT.

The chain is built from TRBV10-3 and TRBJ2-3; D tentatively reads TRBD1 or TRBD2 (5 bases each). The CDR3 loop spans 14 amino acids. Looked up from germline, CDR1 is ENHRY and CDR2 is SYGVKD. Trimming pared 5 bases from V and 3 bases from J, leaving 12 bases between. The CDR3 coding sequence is TGTGCCATCAGTTCCACGGGGCAGACAGATACGCAGTATTTT. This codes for CAISSTGQTDTQYF.

This CDR3 reads CASSEVLAGTQYF. In DNA form, the CDR3 reads TGTGCCAGCAGTGAAGTGCTAGCCGGGACCCAGTACTTC. This rearrangement joins TRBV6-1 to TRBJ2-5, with D tentatively TRBD2 (5 bases). CDR3 length: 13 residues. The V gene's germline CDR1 is MNHNS and CDR2 SASEGT. Trimming cost V 1 base and J 7 bases, with 10 bases left between them.

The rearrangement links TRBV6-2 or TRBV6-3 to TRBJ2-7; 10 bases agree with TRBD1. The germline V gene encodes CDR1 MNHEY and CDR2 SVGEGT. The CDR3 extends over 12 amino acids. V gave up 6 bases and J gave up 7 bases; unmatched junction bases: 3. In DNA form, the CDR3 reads TGTGCCAGCAGCCGGACAGGGGGTGAGCAGTACGTC. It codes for CASSRTGGEQYV.

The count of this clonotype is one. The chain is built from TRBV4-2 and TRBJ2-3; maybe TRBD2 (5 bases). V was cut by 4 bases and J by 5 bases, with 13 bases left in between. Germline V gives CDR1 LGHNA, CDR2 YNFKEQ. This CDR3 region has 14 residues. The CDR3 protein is CASSPRVEIDTQYF. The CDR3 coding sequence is TGTGCCAGCAGCCCGCGGGTAGAAATAGATACGCAGTATTTT.

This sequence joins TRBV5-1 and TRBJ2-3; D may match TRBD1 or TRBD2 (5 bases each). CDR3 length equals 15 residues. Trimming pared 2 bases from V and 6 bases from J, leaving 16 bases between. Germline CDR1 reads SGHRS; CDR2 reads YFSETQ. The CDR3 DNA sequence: TGCGCCAGCAGCTTACGGGACGGCCTTGGGGATACGCAGTATTTT. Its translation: CASSLRDGLGDTQYF.

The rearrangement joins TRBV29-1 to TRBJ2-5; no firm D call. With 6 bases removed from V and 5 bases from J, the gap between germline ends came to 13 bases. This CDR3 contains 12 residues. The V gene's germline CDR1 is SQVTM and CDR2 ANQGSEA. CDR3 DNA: TGCAGCGTCGTCCTTCGCTGGGAGACCCAGTACTTC. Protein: CSVVLRWETQYF.

The CDR3 bases are TGTGCCAGCAGAGCTGGACAGGGGCGGGCCAAAAACATTCAGTACTTC. Translated: CASRAGQGRAKNIQYF. The chain joins TRBV21-1 to TRBJ2-4; TRBD1 is taken as the D call from the table, unchecked against the DNA. TRBV21-1 represents a pseudogene. This CDR3 has 16 amino acids.

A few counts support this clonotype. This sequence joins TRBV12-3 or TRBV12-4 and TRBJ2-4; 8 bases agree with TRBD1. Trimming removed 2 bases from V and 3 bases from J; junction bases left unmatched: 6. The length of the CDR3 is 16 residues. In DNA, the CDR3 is TGTGCCAGCAGTTTAAGGACAGGGCAGGGCAAAAACATTCAGTACTTC. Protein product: CASSLRTGQGKNIQYF.

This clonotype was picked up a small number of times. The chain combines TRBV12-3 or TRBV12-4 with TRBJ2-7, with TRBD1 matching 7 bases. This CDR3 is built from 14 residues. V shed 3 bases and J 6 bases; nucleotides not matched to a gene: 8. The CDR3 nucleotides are TGTGCCAGCAGTTTGGGACAGACAGCAGGCGAGCAGTACTTC. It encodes CASSLGQTAGEQYF.